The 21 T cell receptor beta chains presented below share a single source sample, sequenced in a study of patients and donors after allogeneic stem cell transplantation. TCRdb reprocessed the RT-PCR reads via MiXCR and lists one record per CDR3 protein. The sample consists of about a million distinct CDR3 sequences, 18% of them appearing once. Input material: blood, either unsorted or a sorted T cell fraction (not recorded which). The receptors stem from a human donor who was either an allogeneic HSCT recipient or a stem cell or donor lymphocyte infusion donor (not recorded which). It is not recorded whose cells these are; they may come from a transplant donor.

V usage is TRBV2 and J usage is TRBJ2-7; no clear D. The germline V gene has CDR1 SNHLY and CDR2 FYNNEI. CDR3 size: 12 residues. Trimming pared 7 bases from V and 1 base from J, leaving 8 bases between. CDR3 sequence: CASILGSYEQYF. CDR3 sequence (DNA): TGTGCCAGCATTCTGGGATCCTACGAGCAGTACTTC.

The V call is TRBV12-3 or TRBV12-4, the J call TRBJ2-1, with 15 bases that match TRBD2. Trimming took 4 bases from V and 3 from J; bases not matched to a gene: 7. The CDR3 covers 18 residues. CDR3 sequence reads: CASSWTSGGGHGYNEQFF. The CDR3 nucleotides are TGTGCCAGCAGTTGGACTAGCGGGGGGGGACATGGCTACAATGAGCAGTTCTTC.

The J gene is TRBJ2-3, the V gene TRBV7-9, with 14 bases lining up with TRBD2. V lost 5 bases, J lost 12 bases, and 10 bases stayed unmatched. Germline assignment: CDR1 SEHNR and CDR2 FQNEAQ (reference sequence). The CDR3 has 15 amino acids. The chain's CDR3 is CASSAGLAGVYPQYF. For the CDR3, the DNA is TGTGCCAGCAGCGCGGGACTAGCGGGAGTGTATCCCCAGTATTTT. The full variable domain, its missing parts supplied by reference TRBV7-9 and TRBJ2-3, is DTGVSQNPRHKITKRGQNVTFRCDPISEHNRLYWYRQTLGQGPEFLTYFQNEAQLEKSRLLSDRFSAERPKGSFSTLEIQRTEQGDSAMYLCASSAGLAGVYPQYFGPGTRLTVL.

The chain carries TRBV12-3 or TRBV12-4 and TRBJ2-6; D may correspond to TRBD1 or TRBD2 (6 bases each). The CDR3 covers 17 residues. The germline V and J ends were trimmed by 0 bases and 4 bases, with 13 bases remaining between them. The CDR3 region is CASSLAPGASGANVLTF. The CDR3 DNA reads TGTGCCAGCAGTTTAGCCCCGGGGGCTTCGGGGGCCAACGTCCTGACTTTC.

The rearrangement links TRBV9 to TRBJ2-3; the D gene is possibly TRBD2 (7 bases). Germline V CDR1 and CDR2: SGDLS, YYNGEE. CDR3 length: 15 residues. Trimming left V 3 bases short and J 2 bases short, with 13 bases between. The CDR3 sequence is CASSGWGGLTDTQYF. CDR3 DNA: TGTGCCAGCAGCGGGTGGGGGGGGCTCACAGATACGCAGTATTTT.

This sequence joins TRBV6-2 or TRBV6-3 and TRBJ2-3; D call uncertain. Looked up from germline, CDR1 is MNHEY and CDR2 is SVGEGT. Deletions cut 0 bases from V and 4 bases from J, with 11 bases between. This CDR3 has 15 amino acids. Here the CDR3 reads CASSYSISAADTQYF. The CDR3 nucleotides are TGTGCCAGCAGTTACTCGATAAGTGCTGCAGATACGCAGTATTTT.

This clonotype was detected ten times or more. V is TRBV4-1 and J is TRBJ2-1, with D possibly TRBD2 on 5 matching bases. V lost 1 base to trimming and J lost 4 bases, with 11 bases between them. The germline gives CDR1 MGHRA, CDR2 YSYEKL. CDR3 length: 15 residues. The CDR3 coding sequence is TGCGCCAGCAGCCAAGTGGAGGACTCGTACAATGAGCAGTTCTTC. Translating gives CASSQVEDSYNEQFF.

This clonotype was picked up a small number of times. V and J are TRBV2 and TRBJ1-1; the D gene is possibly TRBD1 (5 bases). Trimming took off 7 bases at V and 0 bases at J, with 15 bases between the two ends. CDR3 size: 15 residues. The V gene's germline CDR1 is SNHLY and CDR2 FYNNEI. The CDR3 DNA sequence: TGTGCCAGCAAGAGAGGTGGGGGAATGAACACTGAAGCTTTCTTT. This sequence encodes CASKRGGGMNTEAFF. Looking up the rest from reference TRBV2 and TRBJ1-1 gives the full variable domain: EPEVTQTPSHQVTQMGQEVILRCVPISNHLYFYWYRQILGQKVEFLVSFYNNEISEKSEIFDDQFSVERPDGSNFTLKIRSTKLEDSAMYFCASKRGGGMNTEAFFGQGTRLTVV.

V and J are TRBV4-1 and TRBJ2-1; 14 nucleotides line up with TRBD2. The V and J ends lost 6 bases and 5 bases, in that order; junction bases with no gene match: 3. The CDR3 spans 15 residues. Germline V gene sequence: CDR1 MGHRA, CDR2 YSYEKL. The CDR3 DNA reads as TGCGCCAGCAGTCAGACTAGCGGGAGGGACAATGAGCAGTTCTTC. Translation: CASSQTSGRDNEQFF.

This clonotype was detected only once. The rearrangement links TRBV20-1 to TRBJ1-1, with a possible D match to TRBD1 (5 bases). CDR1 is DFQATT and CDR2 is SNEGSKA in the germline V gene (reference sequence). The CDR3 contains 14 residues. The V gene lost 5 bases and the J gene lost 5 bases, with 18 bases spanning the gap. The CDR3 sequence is CSADPRGGRTEAFF. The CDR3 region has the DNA TGCAGTGCTGACCCCCGGGGGGGGAGGACTGAAGCTTTCTTT.

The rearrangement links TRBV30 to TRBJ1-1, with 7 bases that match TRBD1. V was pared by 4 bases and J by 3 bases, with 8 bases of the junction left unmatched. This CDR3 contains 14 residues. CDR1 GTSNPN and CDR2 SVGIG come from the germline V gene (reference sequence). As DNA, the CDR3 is TGTGCCTGGAAAATTGCCAGGGGGTACACTGAAGCTTTCTTT. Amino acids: CAWKIARGYTEAFF.

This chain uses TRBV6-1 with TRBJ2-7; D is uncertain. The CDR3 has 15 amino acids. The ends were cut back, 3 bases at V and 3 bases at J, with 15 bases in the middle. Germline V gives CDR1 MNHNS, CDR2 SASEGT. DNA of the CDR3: TGTGCCAGCAGTGAGGCGCAGGTCAGCTTCTACGAGCAGTACTTC. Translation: CASSEAQVSFYEQYF.

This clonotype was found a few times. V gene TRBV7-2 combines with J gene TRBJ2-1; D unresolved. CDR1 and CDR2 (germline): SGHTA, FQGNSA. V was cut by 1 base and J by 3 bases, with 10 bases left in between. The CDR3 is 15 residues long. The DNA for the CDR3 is TGTGCCAGCAGCTTAGATCGCTCACTCTACAATGAGCAGTTCTTC. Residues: CASSLDRSLYNEQFF.

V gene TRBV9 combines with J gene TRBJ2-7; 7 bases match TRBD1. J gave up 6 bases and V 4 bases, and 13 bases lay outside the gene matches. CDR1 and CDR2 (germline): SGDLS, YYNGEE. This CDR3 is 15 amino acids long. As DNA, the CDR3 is TGTGCCAGCAGCCCGGTTCCACAGGGGTCCCGCGAGCAGTACTTC. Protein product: CASSPVPQGSREQYF.

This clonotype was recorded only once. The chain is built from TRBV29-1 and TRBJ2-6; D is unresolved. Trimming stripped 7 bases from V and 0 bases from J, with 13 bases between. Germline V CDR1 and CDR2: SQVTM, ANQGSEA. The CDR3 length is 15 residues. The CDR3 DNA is TGCAGCGCTGGATTTCAAAGCTCTGGGGCCAACGTCCTGACTTTC. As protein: CSAGFQSSGANVLTF.

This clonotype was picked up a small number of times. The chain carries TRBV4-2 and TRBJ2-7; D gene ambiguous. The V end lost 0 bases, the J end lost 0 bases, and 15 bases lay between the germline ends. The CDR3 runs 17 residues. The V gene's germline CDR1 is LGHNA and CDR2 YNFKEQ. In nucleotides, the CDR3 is TGTGCCAGCAGCCAAGATTCGGCCACGACGAGCTCCTACGAGCAGTACTTC. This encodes CASSQDSATTSSYEQYF.

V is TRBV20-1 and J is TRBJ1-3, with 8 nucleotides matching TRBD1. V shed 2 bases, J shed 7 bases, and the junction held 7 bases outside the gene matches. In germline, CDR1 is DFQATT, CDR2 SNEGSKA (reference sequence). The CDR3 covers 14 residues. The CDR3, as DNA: TGCAGTGCTAGAAGGGACAGGACCGACAACACCATATATTTT. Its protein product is CSARRDRTDNTIYF.

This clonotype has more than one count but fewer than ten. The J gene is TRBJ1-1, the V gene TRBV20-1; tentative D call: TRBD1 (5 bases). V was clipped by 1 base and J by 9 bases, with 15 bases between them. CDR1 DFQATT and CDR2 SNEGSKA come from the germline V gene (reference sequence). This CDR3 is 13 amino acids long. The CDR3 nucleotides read TGCAGTGCTAGAGTCCTGGTGACAGAGAAAGCTTTCTTT. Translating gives CSARVLVTEKAFF.

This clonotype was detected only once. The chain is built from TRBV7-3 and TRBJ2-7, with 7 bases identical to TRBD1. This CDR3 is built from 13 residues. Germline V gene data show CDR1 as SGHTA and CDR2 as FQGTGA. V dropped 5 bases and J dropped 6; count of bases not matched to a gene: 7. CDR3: CASSNGQAREQYF. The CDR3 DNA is TGTGCCAGCAGCAACGGACAGGCACGCGAGCAGTACTTC.

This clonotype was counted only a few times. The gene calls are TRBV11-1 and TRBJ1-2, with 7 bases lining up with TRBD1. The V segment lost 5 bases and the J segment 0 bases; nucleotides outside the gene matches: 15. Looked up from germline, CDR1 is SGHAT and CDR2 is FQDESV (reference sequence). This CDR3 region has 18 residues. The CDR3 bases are TGTGCCAGCAGCCCCCGGGACAGTTTTGGTTTAGCTAACTATGGCTACACCTTC. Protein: CASSPRDSFGLANYGYTF. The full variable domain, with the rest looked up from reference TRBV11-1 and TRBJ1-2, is EAEVAQSPRYKITEKSQAVAFWCDPISGHATLYWYRQILGQGPELLVQFQDESVVDDSQLPKDRFSAERLKGVDSTLKIQPAELGDSAMYLCASSPRDSFGLANYGYTFGSGTRLTVV.

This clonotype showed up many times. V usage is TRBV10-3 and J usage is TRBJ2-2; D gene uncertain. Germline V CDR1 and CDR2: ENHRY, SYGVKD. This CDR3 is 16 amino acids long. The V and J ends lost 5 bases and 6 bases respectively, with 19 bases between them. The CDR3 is CAISQDLSGIPGELFF. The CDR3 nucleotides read TGTGCCATCAGTCAAGACCTATCTGGGATTCCCGGGGAGCTGTTTTTT.